Below are 10 T cell receptor beta chains sequenced from a single sample in a study of T cell responses to AZD1222 COVID-19 vaccine. Sequencing used immunoSEQ multiplex PCR; TCRdb keeps in-frame clones, though not all of them. The sample gives 150,000 or so clones, about 89% of which show up once; about 3% is in the top ten. The sample here was peripheral blood, taken on day 0 of MenACWY control vaccination. These receptors all stem from an adult in good health.

The chain employs TRBV11-3 and TRBJ2-5, with TRBD2 matching over 13 bases. V trimming: 5 bases; J trimming: 3 bases; junction bases outside the gene matches: 3. This CDR3 is 15 amino acids long. Germline CDR1 and CDR2: SGHNT and YENEEA. DNA of the CDR3: TGTGCCAGCAGCCTCGGACTAGCGGGAGAAGAGACCCAGTACTTC. Encoded protein: CASSLGLAGEETQYF. Complete variable domain (other parts from reference TRBV11-3 and TRBJ2-5): EAGVVQSPRYKIIEKKQPVAFWCNPISGHNTLYWYLQNLGQGPELLIRYENEEAVDDSQLPKDRFSAERLKGVDSTLKIQPAELGDSAVYLCASSLGLAGEETQYFGPGTRLLVL.

This chain connects TRBV5-1 to TRBJ1-1; 11 nucleotides agree with TRBD1. The CDR3 contains 13 residues. Germline CDR1 and CDR2: SGHRS and YFSETQ. Trimming at V came to 3 bases and at J to 8 bases, leaving 3 bases not matched to a gene. The CDR3 DNA reads TGCGCCAGCAGCTGGGGACAGGGGGTCGAAGCTTTCTTT. It translates to CASSWGQGVEAFF.

The chain is built from TRBV29-1 and TRBJ1-6; D gene ambiguous. The V gene lost 3 bases and the J gene lost 3 bases, with 12 bases spanning the gap. There are 15 residues in the CDR3. Germline-derived CDR1 and CDR2 are SQVTM and ANQGSEA. The CDR3 DNA sequence: TGCAGCGTTGACGCTTCCCCAATCTATAATTCACCCCTCCACTTT. This encodes CSVDASPIYNSPLHF. Full variable domain (rest looked up from reference TRBV29-1 and TRBJ1-6): SAVISQKPSRDICQRGTSLTIQCQVDSQVTMMFWYRQQPGQSLTLIATANQGSEATYESGFVIDKFPISRPNLTFSTLTVSNMSPEDSSIYLCSVDASPIYNSPLHFGNGTRLTVT.

The chain couples TRBV28 to TRBJ1-2; 7 bases map to TRBD1. Germline V lookup: CDR1 MDHEN, CDR2 SYDVKM. The CDR3 length is 14 residues. The junction had 8 bases not matched to a gene; V was cut back by 5 bases and J by 5 bases. For the CDR3, the DNA is TGTGCCAGCAGTCCCCCGACAGGGTTATATGGCTACACCTTC. Amino acids: CASSPPTGLYGYTF.

This sequence joins TRBV19 and TRBJ1-1; tentative D call: TRBD1 (5 bases). The CDR3 contains 15 residues. Per the germline V gene, CDR1 is LNHDA and CDR2 is SQIVND (reference sequence). The V end lost 7 bases, the J end lost 1 base, and 16 bases lay between the germline ends. The CDR3: CASTRGQYTNTEAFF. DNA for the CDR3: TGTGCCAGTACCCGGGGCCAGTATACGAACACTGAAGCTTTCTTT.

Comment on this clone: This sample includes further DNA sequences coding for the same CDR3. The rearrangement uses TRBV19 and TRBJ1-1; TRBD1 is a possible D gene (6 bases). This CDR3 has 13 residues. Trimming shortened V by 5 bases and J by 5 bases, and 12 bases separated the two germline ends. Per germline, CDR1 LNHDA and CDR2 SQIVND (reference sequence). The CDR3 DNA follows: TGTGCCAGTAGTCCTCGGGGGGCGACTGAAGCTTTCTTT. This gives the protein CASSPRGATEAFF.

The V and J genes are TRBV6-1 and TRBJ1-5; D unresolved. The germline V and J ends were trimmed by 1 base and 9 bases, with 4 bases remaining between them. The CDR3 totals 11 residues. Germline V lookup: CDR1 MNHNS, CDR2 SASEGT. The CDR3 region is CASSEGPPQHF. CDR3 bases: TGTGCCAGCAGTGAAGGACCGCCCCAGCATTTT.

This clone occurred once. The V call is TRBV7-9, the J call TRBJ2-3; possibly TRBD2 for D (6 bases). Trimming removed 5 bases at V and 2 bases at J, with 17 bases between. This CDR3 spans 16 amino acids. Germline loops: CDR1 SEHNR, CDR2 FQNEAQ (reference sequence). CDR3 sequence reads: CASSHPASEYTDTQYF. The CDR3 DNA reads as TGTGCCAGCAGCCACCCTGCTAGCGAGTACACAGATACGCAGTATTTT.

This chain joins TRBV18 and TRBJ2-3, with 9 bases matching TRBD2. Germline loops: CDR1 KGHSH, CDR2 LQKENI. V trimming: 0 bases; J trimming: 3 bases; junction bases outside the gene matches: 4. The CDR3 consists of 16 residues. The CDR3 nucleotides read TGTGCCAGCTCACCACCTAGCGGGGGTGGGACAGATACGCAGTATTTT. It translates to CASSPPSGGGTDTQYF.

The chain combines TRBV12-3 or TRBV12-4 with TRBJ1-5; the D is unclear. This CDR3 is 13 amino acids long. V lost 7 bases to trimming and J lost 4 bases, with 11 bases between them. CDR3 sequence: CASKLGSNQPQHF. In DNA form, the CDR3 reads TGTGCCAGCAAGTTGGGAAGTAATCAGCCCCAGCATTTT.